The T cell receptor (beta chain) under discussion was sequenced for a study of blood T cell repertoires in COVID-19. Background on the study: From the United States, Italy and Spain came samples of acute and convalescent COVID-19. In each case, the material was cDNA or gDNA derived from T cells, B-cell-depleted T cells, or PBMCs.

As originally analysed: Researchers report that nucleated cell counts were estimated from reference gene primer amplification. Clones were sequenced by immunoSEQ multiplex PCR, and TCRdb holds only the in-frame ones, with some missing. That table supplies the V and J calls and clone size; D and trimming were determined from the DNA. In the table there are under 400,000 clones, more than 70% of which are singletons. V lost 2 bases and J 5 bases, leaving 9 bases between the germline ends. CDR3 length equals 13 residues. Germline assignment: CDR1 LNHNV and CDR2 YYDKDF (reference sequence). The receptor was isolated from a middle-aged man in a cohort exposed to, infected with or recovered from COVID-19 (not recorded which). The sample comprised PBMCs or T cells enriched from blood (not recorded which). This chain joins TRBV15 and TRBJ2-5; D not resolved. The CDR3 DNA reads TGTGCCACCAGCAGAACAGTTGGGGAGACCCAGTACTTC. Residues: CATSRTVGETQYF.